This TCR beta chain was recovered during a study of post-analysis software for immune sequencing data. TCR beta cDNA libraries had unique molecular identifiers. MiXCR was run by TCRdb on the PCR reads, yielding one entry per CDR3 protein. The sample contains hundreds of thousands of distinct CDR3 sequences, 53% of which appear only once. A note on this clonotype: As yet, its antigen is unknown.

Overall study results and limits: Multiple sclerosis was associated with a significant reduction in normalized Chao1 diversity relative to controls. TRBV segments more frequent in patients than in controls numbered five and included TRBV5-6, TRBV5-1 and TRBV20-1.

Germline CDR1 MNHEY, CDR2 SVGAGI. The CDR3 runs to 14 residues. V lost 0 bases and J 2 bases, leaving 6 bases between the germline ends. The rearrangement links TRBV6-5 to TRBJ2-3; D is possibly TRBD2 (5 bases). The TCR comes from a girl under 18 with multiple sclerosis. The sequenced material came from blood. The CDR3 protein is CASSYSRATDTQYF. DNA for the CDR3: TGTGCCAGCAGTTACTCGAGGGCCACAGATACGCAGTATTTT.